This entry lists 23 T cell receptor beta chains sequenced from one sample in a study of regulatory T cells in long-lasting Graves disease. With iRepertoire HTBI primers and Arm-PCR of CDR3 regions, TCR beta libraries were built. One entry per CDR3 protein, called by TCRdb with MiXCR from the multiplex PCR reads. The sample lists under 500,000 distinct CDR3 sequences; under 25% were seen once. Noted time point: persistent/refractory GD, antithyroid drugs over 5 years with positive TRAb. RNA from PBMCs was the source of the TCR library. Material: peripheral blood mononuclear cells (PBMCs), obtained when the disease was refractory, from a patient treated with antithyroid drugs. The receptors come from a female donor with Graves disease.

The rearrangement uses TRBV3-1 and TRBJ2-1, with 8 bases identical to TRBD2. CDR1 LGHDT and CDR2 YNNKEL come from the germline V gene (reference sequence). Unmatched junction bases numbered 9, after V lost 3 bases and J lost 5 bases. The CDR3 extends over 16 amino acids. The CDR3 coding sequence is TGTGCCAGCAGCCAGACCTTGGGACTAGGGAACAATGAGCAGTTCTTC. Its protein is CASSQTLGLGNNEQFF.

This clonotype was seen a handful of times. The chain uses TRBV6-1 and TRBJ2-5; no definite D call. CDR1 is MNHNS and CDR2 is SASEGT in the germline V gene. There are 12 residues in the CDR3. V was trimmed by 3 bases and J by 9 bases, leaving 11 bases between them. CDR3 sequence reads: CASSDRSFAQYF. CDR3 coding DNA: TGTGCCAGCAGTGATCGTTCATTCGCCCAGTACTTC.

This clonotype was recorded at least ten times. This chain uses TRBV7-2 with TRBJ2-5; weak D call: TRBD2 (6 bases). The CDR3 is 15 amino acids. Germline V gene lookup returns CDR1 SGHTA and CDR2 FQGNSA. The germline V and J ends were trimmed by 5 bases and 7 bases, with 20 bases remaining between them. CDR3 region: CASSHFADTGGTQYF. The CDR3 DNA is TGTGCCAGCAGCCACTTTGCGGATACCGGGGGGACCCAGTACTTC.

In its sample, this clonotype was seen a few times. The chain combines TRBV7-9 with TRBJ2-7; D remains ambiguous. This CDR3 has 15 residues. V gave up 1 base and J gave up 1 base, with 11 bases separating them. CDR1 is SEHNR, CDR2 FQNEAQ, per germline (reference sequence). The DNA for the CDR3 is TGTGCCAGCAGCTTAGTGTCTAGTGGGTCCTACGAGCAGTACTTC. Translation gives CASSLVSSGSYEQYF.

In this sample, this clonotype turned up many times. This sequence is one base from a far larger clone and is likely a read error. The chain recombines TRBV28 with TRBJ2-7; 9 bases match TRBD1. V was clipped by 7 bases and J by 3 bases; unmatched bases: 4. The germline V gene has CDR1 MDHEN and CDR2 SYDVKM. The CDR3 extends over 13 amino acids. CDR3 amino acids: CASNPGQGYEQYF. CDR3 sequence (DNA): TGTGCCAGCAATCCGGGACAGGGCTACGAGCAGTACTTC.

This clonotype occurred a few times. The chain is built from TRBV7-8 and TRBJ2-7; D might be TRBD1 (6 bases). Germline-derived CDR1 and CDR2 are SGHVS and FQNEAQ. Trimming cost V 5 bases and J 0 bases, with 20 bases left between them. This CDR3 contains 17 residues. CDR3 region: CASSEFYRASSSYEQYF. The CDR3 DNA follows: TGTGCCAGCAGCGAATTCTACAGGGCTTCGAGCTCCTACGAGCAGTACTTC.

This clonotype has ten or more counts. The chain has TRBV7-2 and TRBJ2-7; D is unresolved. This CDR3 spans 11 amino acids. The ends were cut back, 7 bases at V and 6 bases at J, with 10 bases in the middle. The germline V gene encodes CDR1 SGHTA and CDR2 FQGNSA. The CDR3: CASTALGEQYF. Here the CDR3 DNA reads TGTGCCAGCACCGCTTTGGGCGAGCAGTACTTC.

The CDR3: CASSFVVQRNTEAFF. CDR3 DNA sequence: TGTGCCAGCAGCTTTGTGGTCCAGAGGAACACTGAAGCTTTCTTT. The chain carries TRBV7-9 and TRBJ1-1; D gene ambiguous. V was trimmed by 3 bases and J by 1 base, leaving 12 bases between them. CDR1 and CDR2 (germline): SEHNR, FQNEAQ (reference sequence). The CDR3 has 15 residues.

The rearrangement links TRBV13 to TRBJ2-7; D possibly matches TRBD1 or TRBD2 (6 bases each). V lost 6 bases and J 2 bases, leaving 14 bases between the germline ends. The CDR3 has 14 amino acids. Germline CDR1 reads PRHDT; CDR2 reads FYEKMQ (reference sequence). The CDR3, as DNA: TGTGCCAGCAGATCTAACAGGGAGGCCTACGAGCAGTACTTC. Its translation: CASRSNREAYEQYF. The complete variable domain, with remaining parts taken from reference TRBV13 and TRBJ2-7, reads AAGVIQSPRHLIKEKRETATLKCYPIPRHDTVYWYQQGPGQDPQFLISFYEKMQSDKGSIPDRFSAQQFSDYHSELNMSSLELGDSALYFCASRSNREAYEQYFGPGTRLTVT.

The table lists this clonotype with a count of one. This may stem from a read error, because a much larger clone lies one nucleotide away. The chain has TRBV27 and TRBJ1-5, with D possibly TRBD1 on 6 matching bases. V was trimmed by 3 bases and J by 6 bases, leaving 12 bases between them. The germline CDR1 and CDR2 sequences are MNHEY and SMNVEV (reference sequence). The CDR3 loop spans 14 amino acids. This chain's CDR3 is CASSFGGDSQPQHF. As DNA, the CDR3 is TGTGCCAGCAGTTTCGGGGGCGATAGTCAGCCCCAGCATTTT.

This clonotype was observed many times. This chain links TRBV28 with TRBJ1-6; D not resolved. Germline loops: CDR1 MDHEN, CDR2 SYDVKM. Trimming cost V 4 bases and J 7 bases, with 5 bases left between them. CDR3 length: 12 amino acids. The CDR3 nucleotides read TGTGCCAGCAGTTCCCCGAATTCACCCCTCCACTTT. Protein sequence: CASSSPNSPLHF.

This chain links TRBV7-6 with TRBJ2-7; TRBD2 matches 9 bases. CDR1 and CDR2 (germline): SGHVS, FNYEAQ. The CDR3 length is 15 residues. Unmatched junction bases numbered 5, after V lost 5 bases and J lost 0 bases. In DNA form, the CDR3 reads TGTGCCAGCAGCATGTTAGCGGGGGACTCCTACGAGCAGTACTTC. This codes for CASSMLAGDSYEQYF.

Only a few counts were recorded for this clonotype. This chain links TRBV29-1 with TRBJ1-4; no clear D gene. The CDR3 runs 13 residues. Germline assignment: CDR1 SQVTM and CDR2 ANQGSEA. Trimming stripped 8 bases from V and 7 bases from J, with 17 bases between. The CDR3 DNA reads TGCAGCTATCTTGAGCCTGGAGTTGAAAAACTGTTTTTT. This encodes CSYLEPGVEKLFF.

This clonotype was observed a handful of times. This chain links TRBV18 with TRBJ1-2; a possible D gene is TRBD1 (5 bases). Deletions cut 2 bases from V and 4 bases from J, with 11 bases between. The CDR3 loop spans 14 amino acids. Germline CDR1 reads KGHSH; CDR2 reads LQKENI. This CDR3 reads CASSPEGHPYGYTF. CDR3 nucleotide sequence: TGTGCCAGCTCACCAGAGGGGCATCCCTATGGCTACACCTTC.

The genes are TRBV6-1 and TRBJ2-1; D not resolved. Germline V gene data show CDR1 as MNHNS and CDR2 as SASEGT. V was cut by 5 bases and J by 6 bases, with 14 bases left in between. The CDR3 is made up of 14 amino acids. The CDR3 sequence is CASSTPRRSNEQFF. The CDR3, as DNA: TGTGCCAGCAGTACCCCTCGTCGAAGCAATGAGCAGTTCTTC.

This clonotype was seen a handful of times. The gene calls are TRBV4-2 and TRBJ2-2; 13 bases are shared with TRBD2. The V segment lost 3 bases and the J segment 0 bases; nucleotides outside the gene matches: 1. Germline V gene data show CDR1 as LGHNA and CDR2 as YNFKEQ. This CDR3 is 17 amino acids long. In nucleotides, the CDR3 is TGTGCCAGCAGCCAGGGACTAGCGGGAACGAACACCGGGGAGCTGTTTTTT. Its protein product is CASSQGLAGTNTGELFF.

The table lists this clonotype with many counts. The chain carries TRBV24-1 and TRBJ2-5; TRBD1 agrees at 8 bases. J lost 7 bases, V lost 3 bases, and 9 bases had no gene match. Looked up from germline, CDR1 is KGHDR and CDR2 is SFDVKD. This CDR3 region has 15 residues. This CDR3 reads CATSDSQGAAGTQYF. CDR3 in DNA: TGTGCCACCAGTGATAGCCAGGGGGCCGCAGGGACCCAGTACTTC.

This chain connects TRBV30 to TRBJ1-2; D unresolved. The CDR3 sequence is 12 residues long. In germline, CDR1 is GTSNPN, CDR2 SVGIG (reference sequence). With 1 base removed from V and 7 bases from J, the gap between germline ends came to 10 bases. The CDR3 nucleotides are TGTGCCTGGAGTGGGGGAGAGGGTGGCTACACCTTC. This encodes CAWSGGEGGYTF.

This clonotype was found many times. CDR3 nucleotides: TGTGCCAGCAGTTCCACCCGGACAGGGGGAAATGAAAAACTGTTTTTT. Encoded protein: CASSSTRTGGNEKLFF. This chain connects TRBV12-3 or TRBV12-4 to TRBJ1-4; 10 bases are shared with TRBD1. CDR3 length: 16 amino acids. V lost 4 bases, J lost 5 bases, and 7 bases stayed unmatched.

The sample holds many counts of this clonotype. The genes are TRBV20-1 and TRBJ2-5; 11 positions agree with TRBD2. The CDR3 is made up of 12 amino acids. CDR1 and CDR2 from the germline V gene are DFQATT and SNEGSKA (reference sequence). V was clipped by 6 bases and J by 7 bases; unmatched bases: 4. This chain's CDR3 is CSAPLAGVTQYF. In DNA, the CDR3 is TGCAGTGCGCCACTAGCGGGAGTGACCCAGTACTTC.

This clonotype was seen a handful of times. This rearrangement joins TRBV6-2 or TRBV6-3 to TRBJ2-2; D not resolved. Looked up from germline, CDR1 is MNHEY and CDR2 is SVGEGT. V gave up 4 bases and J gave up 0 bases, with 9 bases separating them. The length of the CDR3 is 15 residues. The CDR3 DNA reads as TGTGCCAGCAGTTCTCCGACACCGAACACCGGGGAGCTGTTTTTT. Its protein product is CASSSPTPNTGELFF.

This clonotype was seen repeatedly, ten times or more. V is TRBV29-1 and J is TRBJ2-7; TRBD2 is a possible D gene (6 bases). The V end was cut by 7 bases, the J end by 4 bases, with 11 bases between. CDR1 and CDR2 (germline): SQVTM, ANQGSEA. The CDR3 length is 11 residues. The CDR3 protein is CSARRGYEQYF. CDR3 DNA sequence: TGCAGCGCAAGACGGGGGTACGAGCAGTACTTC.

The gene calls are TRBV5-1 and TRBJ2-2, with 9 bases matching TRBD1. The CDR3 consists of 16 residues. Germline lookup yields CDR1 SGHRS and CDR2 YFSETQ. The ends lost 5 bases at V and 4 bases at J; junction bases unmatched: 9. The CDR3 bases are TGCGCCAGCAGGTCGGCGGGACAGGGTCGCACCGGGGAGCTGTTTTTT. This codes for CASRSAGQGRTGELFF.